This is a list of T cell receptor beta chains from one sample in a study of radiotherapy plus CTLA-4 blockade in lung cancer. Data came from immunoSEQ multiplex PCR; TCRdb stores just in-frame clones and leaves some out. This sample carries roughly 130,000 clones, 75% to 90% of them seen once, and the ten largest clones take under 8%. The sample here was peripheral blood, taken from a patient treated with radiotherapy plus ipilimumab. The receptors shown here come from a human donor with non-small cell lung cancer that progressed on radiotherapy plus ipilimumab. The CDR3 runs from the conserved cysteine through the conserved F or W. The D gene is left open where the match is weak. Clone sizes are given selectively: once, few, many, or a class where the clone is expanded.

D: -; J: TRBJ1-5; size: -; V: TRBV5-1; DNA: TGCGCCAGCAGCTTGGAAGGGCGAGGCAATCAGCCCCAGCATTTT; CDR3: CASSLEGRGNQPQHF
D: TRBD1; J: TRBJ1-1; size: -; V: TRBV4-1; DNA: TGCGCCAGCAGCCGAGGACAGGGGTCGGCAGCTTTCTTT; CDR3: CASSRGQGSAAFF
D: TRBD1; J: TRBJ1-2; size: few; V: TRBV5-4; DNA: TGTGCCAGCAGCCCTGGACAGGTGGACTATGGCTACACCTTC; CDR3: CASSPGQVDYGYTF
D: TRBD2; J: TRBJ2-7; size: -; V: TRBV18; DNA: TGTGCCAGCTCACGGGGACTAGCGGGAAATTGGGGGGCCTACGAGCAGTACTTC; CDR3: CASSRGLAGNWGAYEQYF
D: -; J: TRBJ1-1; size: -; V: TRBV6-5; DNA: TGTGCCAGCAGTTCCCCCGGAAGGCCACGCGCTGAAGCTTTCTTT; CDR3: CASSSPGRPRAEAFF
D: -; J: TRBJ2-1; size: -; V: TRBV5-1; DNA: TGCGCCAGCAGCGCAGGGGCCGCTGCTTACAATGAGCAGTTCTTC; CDR3: CASSAGAAAYNEQFF
D: -; J: TRBJ1-5; size: once; V: TRBV7-8; DNA: TGTGCCAGCAGCCAACTTGGGGGAGGAAGCAATCAGCCCCAGCATTTT; CDR3: CASSQLGGGSNQPQHF
D: -; J: TRBJ1-1; size: -; V: TRBV6-5; DNA: TGTGCCAGCAGGCCGCCGGGAGCAAACACTGAAGCTTTCTTT; CDR3: CASRPPGANTEAFF
D: -; J: TRBJ1-2; size: -; V: TRBV2; DNA: TGTGCCAGCAGTCCGAGCGGACAAGCTAACTATGGCTACACCTTC; CDR3: CASSPSGQANYGYTF
D: TRBD1; J: TRBJ1-4; size: -; V: TRBV5-1; DNA: TGCGCCAGCAGCTCGTCAGGGGGCAGAAATGAAAAACTGTTTTTT; CDR3: CASSSSGGRNEKLFF
D: TRBD2; J: TRBJ2-4; size: -; V: TRBV29-1; DNA: TGCAGCGTTGAAATGGGGAGGGGCTCCAAAAACATTCAGTACTTC; CDR3: CSVEMGRGSKNIQYF
D: TRBD1; J: TRBJ1-2; size: -; V: TRBV7-2; DNA: TGTGCCAGCAGCTTAAGCAGGGGGCAGGGCTACACCTTC; CDR3: CASSLSRGQGYTF
D: -; J: TRBJ1-5; size: -; V: TRBV4-2; DNA: TGTGCCAGCAGCCAAGACGGTCGTCAGCCCCAGCATTTT; CDR3: CASSQDGRQPQHF
D: TRBD1; J: TRBJ2-1; size: -; V: TRBV7-6; DNA: TGTGCCAGCAGCGCCCGACAGGGGGTTTACAATGAGCAGTTCTTC; CDR3: CASSARQGVYNEQFF
D: TRBD1; J: TRBJ2-3; size: -; V: TRBV12-5; DNA: TGTGCTAGTGGCGGGGGACAGGGAGTTTCAGATACGCAGTATTTT; CDR3: CASGGGQGVSDTQYF
D: TRBD1; J: TRBJ1-5; size: -; V: TRBV5-8; DNA: TGTGCCAGCAGTCACCGGGACAGGGGGCCTCAGCCCCAGCATTTT; CDR3: CASSHRDRGPQPQHF
D: -; J: TRBJ2-7; size: -; V: TRBV19; DNA: TGTGCCAGTAGTTTGCCGGGACTCCCCCACGAGCAGTACTTC; CDR3: CASSLPGLPHEQYF
D: TRBD2; J: TRBJ2-1; size: -; V: TRBV7-2; DNA: TGTGCCAGCAGCCAGCCGGGACTAGCGGGAGGGCCAAGGATTGGTGAGCAGTTCTTC; CDR3: CASSQPGLAGGPRIGEQFF
D: -; J: TRBJ1-1; size: -; V: TRBV5-1; DNA: TGCGCCAGCAGCCTAGACACCCAGGTGAACACTGAAGCTTTCTTT; CDR3: CASSLDTQVNTEAFF
D: -; J: TRBJ1-1; size: -; V: TRBV10-2; DNA: TGCGCCAGCAGTGAGGTGGGACAACTGAACACTGAAGCTTTCTTT; CDR3: CASSEVGQLNTEAFF
D: TRBD1; J: TRBJ2-7; size: -; V: TRBV27; DNA: TGTGCCAGCAGGACGGGCGGACAGGGGGATTACGAGCAGTACTTC; CDR3: CASRTGGQGDYEQYF
D: -; J: TRBJ2-3; size: once; V: TRBV4-2; DNA: TGTGCCAGCAGCCAAGATCTTGCCCCAGATACGCAGTATTTT; CDR3: CASSQDLAPDTQYF
D: -; J: TRBJ2-5; size: -; V: TRBV5-1; DNA: TGCGCCAGCAACCGGGGGCGCGTAGGGGAGACCCAGTACTTC; CDR3: CASNRGRVGETQYF
D: -; J: TRBJ1-1; size: few; V: TRBV9; DNA: TGTGCCAGCAGTCCCCTGGAGAACACTGAAGCTTTCTTT; CDR3: CASSPLENTEAFF
D: TRBD2; J: TRBJ2-7; size: once; V: TRBV11-2; DNA: TGTGCCAGCAGCTTATCGTACGGGGGGGGGTACGAGCAGTACTTC; CDR3: CASSLSYGGGYEQYF
D: -; J: TRBJ1-3; size: -; V: TRBV4-2; DNA: TGTGCCAGCAGCCTACAAACGGGTTATGGAAACACCATATATTTT; CDR3: CASSLQTGYGNTIYF
D: -; J: TRBJ1-1; size: once; V: TRBV19; DNA: TGTGCCAGCACAGGGAGGAGCACTGAAGCTTTCTTT; CDR3: CASTGRSTEAFF
D: -; J: TRBJ2-2; size: once; V: TRBV6-5; DNA: TGTGCCAGCAGTCCCAGGGCCCCCGGGGAGCTGTTTTTT; CDR3: CASSPRAPGELFF
D: -; J: TRBJ2-2; size: -; V: TRBV18; DNA: TGTGCCAGCTCACCGCGACAGGCGGGGGAGCTGTTTTTT; CDR3: CASSPRQAGELFF
D: TRBD1; J: TRBJ2-4; size: -; V: TRBV2; DNA: TGTGCCAGCAGTCCCAGGGGGCAGGTCATTCAGTACTTC; CDR3: CASSPRGQVIQYF
D: -; J: TRBJ2-3; size: -; V: TRBV6-6; DNA: TGTGCCAGCAGTTACCGGCCCACAGATACGCAGTATTTT; CDR3: CASSYRPTDTQYF
D: -; J: TRBJ1-2; size: -; V: TRBV7-9; DNA: TGTGCCAGCACAGTCCGTTTCGAGCAGAGACCCTATGGCTACACCTTC; CDR3: CASTVRFEQRPYGYTF
D: -; J: TRBJ1-6; size: once; V: TRBV5-1; DNA: TGCGCCAGCAGCTTGAGGACAGCAGATAATTCACCCCTCCACTTT; CDR3: CASSLRTADNSPLHF
D: -; J: TRBJ1-4; size: -; V: TRBV11-3; DNA: TGTGCCAGCAGCTTTTCGGTGGGAGCTAATGAAAAACTGTTTTTT; CDR3: CASSFSVGANEKLFF
D: TRBD2; J: TRBJ2-7; size: once; V: TRBV7-8; DNA: TGTGCCAGCAGACCCGGGACTAGCGTGTACGAGCAGTACTTC; CDR3: CASRPGTSVYEQYF
D: -; J: TRBJ1-2; size: -; V: TRBV2; DNA: TGTGCCAGCAGTGAACAGGGCAAACCAAACACCTTC; CDR3: CASSEQGKPNTF
D: -; J: TRBJ2-2; size: once; V: TRBV4-2; DNA: TGTGCCAGCAGCCAAGAACGGGGTGACACCGGGGAGCTGTTTTTT; CDR3: CASSQERGDTGELFF
D: TRBD2; J: TRBJ2-3; size: -; V: TRBV7-2; DNA: TGTGCCAGCAGCCCCAGCGGGGGAGGAGATACGCAGTATTTT; CDR3: CASSPSGGGDTQYF
D: -; J: TRBJ2-3; size: -; V: TRBV30; DNA: TGTGCCTGGAGTGGCCCGGGGGCAGATACGCAGTATTTT; CDR3: CAWSGPGADTQYF
D: TRBD1; J: TRBJ2-6; size: once; V: TRBV28; DNA: TGTGCCAGCAGTCCTCAGGGGGCTGGGGCCAACGTCCTGACTTTC; CDR3: CASSPQGAGANVLTF
D: -; J: TRBJ2-7; size: -; V: TRBV11-1; DNA: TGTGCCAGCAGCCTAGGGACGTACGAGCAGTACTTC; CDR3: CASSLGTYEQYF
D: -; J: TRBJ2-7; size: -; V: TRBV11-2; DNA: TGTGCCAGCAGCCCCTCGACTACCGCTCGGCAGTACTTC; CDR3: CASSPSTTARQYF
D: -; J: TRBJ1-3; size: -; V: TRBV6-1; DNA: TGTGCCAGCAGTGAACAACGACAGGCCTCTGGAAACACCATATATTTT; CDR3: CASSEQRQASGNTIYF
D: -; J: TRBJ2-3; size: once; V: TRBV10-3; DNA: TGTGCCATCAGTGGGGGGCAGGGAGGAGTGGATACGCAGTATTTT; CDR3: CAISGGQGGVDTQYF
D: -; J: TRBJ1-5; size: -; V: TRBV6-5; DNA: TGTGCCAGCAGTCGGGGTCCATACAGCAATCAGCCCCAGCATTTT; CDR3: CASSRGPYSNQPQHF
D: TRBD1; J: TRBJ1-3; size: -; V: TRBV18; DNA: TGTGCCAGCTCACCACTCGGCCAGGGGGCTCCATACTCTGGAAACACCATATATTTT; CDR3: CASSPLGQGAPYSGNTIYF
D: -; J: TRBJ2-7; size: -; V: TRBV19; DNA: TGTGCCAGTAGTAGCCGGGACAGCGGGCACGAGCAGTACTTC; CDR3: CASSSRDSGHEQYF
D: -; J: TRBJ2-3; size: -; V: TRBV7-2; DNA: TGTGCCAGCAGTTCCCAGCAGGTGCAGTATTTT; CDR3: CASSSQQVQYF
D: TRBD1; J: TRBJ2-7; size: few; V: TRBV7-9; DNA: TGTGCCAGCAGCTCATCCGGGACAGGGGAACTAGAGCAGTACTTC; CDR3: CASSSSGTGELEQYF
D: -; J: TRBJ2-7; size: -; V: TRBV5-4; DNA: TGTGCCAGCAGCTTGGGAGGCCAGGGGCTTCACGAGCAGTACTTC; CDR3: CASSLGGQGLHEQYF
D: -; J: TRBJ1-5; size: -; V: TRBV7-9; DNA: TGTGCCAGCAGCTTCCCCAATCAGCCCCAGCATTTT; CDR3: CASSFPNQPQHF
D: TRBD2; J: TRBJ2-2; size: -; V: TRBV7-2; DNA: TGTGCCAGCAGCCGAGACCTACTAGCGGGAGGTACCGGGGAGCTGTTTTTT; CDR3: CASSRDLLAGGTGELFF